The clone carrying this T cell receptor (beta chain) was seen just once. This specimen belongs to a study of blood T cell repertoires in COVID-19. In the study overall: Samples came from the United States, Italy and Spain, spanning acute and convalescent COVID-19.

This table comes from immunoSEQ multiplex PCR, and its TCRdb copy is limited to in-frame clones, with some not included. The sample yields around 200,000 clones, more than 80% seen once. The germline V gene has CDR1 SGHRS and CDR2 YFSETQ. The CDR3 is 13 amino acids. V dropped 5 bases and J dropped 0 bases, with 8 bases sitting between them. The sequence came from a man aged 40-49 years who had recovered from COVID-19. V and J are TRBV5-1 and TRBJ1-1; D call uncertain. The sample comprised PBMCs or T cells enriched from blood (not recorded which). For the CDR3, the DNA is TGCGCCAGCAGTCTCGAGATGAACACTGAAGCTTTCTTT. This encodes CASSLEMNTEAFF.